These 15 T cell receptor beta chains share one sample of origin, sequenced in a study of blood T cell repertoires in COVID-19. The table came from immunoSEQ multiplex PCR; TCRdb's copy has only in-frame clones and leaves some out. This sample has over 100,000 clones, with more than 85% found just once. Sequenced: peripheral blood. The receptors come from a man aged 18-30 years with acute or convalescent COVID-19.

V usage is TRBV25-1 and J usage is TRBJ1-2; 9 nucleotides agree with TRBD1. The CDR3 sequence is 14 residues long. The germline CDR1 and CDR2 sequences are MGHDK and SYGVNS. With V trimmed by 9 bases and J by 4 bases, 9 bases remained unmatched. CDR3 DNA sequence: TGTGCCAGTGGTCGCGGACAGGGGATCTATGGCTACACCTTC. Translating it yields CASGRGQGIYGYTF.

CDR3 sequence (DNA): TGTGCCAGCAGTGAGGTGCAGGGCTACACCTTC. It specifies CASSEVQGYTF. This sequence joins TRBV2 and TRBJ1-2; D is unresolved. V dropped 3 bases and J dropped 8 bases, with 7 bases sitting between them. CDR3 size: 11 residues. Germline values: CDR1 SNHLY, CDR2 FYNNEI.

The J gene is TRBJ1-5, the V gene TRBV7-8; 7 bases line up with TRBD1. The V and J ends lost 1 base and 4 bases, in that order; junction bases with no gene match: 7. Germline CDR1 and CDR2: SGHVS and FQNEAQ. The CDR3 runs 16 residues. CDR3 in DNA: TGTGCCAGCAGCTTAGAGGGGCCAGGGGGTAATCAGCCCCAGCATTTT. Protein sequence: CASSLEGPGGNQPQHF.

The chain uses TRBV19 and TRBJ2-1; a weak D match, TRBD2 (7 bases). This CDR3 spans 17 amino acids. Germline V lookup: CDR1 LNHDA, CDR2 SQIVND (reference sequence). V lost 4 bases to trimming and J lost 2 bases, with 18 bases between them. The CDR3 DNA follows: TGTGCCAGTAGTACCCGCGGGGGCAGGGCAACCTACAATGAGCAGTTCTTC. This encodes CASSTRGGRATYNEQFF.

The J gene is TRBJ2-7, the V gene TRBV3-1 (or the pseudogene TRBV3-2), with 7 bases lining up with TRBD2. The CDR3 is made up of 15 amino acids. With 1 base clipped from V and 3 bases from J, the junction kept 6 bases outside the gene matches. Per the germline V gene, CDR1 is LGHDT and CDR2 is YNNKEL (reference sequence). The CDR3 here is CASSQAGSGVYEQYF. In nucleotides, the CDR3 is TGTGCCAGCAGCCAAGCCGGGAGCGGGGTCTACGAGCAGTACTTC.

J is TRBJ1-1 and V is TRBV6-5; 7 bases align to TRBD1. V lost 0 bases and J lost 7; bases outside the gene matches: 8. Germline loops: CDR1 MNHEY, CDR2 SVGAGI. The CDR3 sequence is 15 residues long. The CDR3 bases are TGTGCCAGCAGTTACTCCCCTGACAGGGCTGATGAAGCTTTCTTT. Amino acids: CASSYSPDRADEAFF.

The rearrangement uses TRBV4-1 and TRBJ1-1; a possible D gene is TRBD1 (5 bases). Germline V CDR1 and CDR2: MGHRA, YSYEKL. Trimming stripped 4 bases from V and 2 bases from J, with 8 bases between. The CDR3 covers 13 residues. The CDR3 loop is CASSPTGNTEAFF. The CDR3 nucleotides are TGCGCCAGCAGCCCCACAGGAAACACTGAAGCTTTCTTT.

The J gene is TRBJ2-7, the V gene TRBV7-9, with D maybe TRBD1 (6 bases). This CDR3 contains 15 residues. Germline-derived CDR1 and CDR2 are SEHNR and FQNEAQ (reference sequence). V was trimmed by 5 bases and J by 0 bases, leaving 14 bases between them. CDR3 nucleotides: TGTGCCAGCAGCACAATGGGACAACACTCCTACGAGCAGTACTTC. This gives the protein CASSTMGQHSYEQYF.

The CDR3 DNA sequence: TGTGCCAGCAGCTTCAGGCTAGCGGACATATACAATGAGCAGTTCTTC. Its protein product is CASSFRLADIYNEQFF. The chain is built from TRBV7-9 and TRBJ2-1, with 7 bases identical to TRBD2. CDR1 is SEHNR, CDR2 FQNEAQ, per germline (reference sequence). The CDR3 loop spans 16 amino acids. With V trimmed by 3 bases and J by 4 bases, 9 bases remained unmatched.

The rearrangement links TRBV9 to TRBJ1-2, with TRBD1 matching 7 bases. The trim removed 1 base at V and 4 bases at J, leaving 1 base unmatched. The CDR3 has 13 amino acids. The V gene's germline CDR1 is SGDLS and CDR2 YYNGEE. CDR3 DNA: TGTGCCAGCAGCGTACAGGGGGGCTATGGCTACACCTTC. This translates into CASSVQGGYGYTF.

V and J are TRBV2 and TRBJ1-6, with no clear D. The CDR3 extends over 14 amino acids. Trimming took 6 bases from V and 7 from J, leaving 13 bases between them. Germline values: CDR1 SNHLY, CDR2 FYNNEI. In DNA, the CDR3 is TGTGCCAGCAGGGATTGGACTATCAATTCACCCCTCCACTTT. Translation: CASRDWTINSPLHF.

V gene TRBV29-1 combines with J gene TRBJ1-1; D gene ambiguous. The germline V gene encodes CDR1 SQVTM and CDR2 ANQGSEA. This CDR3 is built from 14 residues. V lost 4 bases and J lost 3, with 15 bases in between. The CDR3 is CSVVDIGVDTEAFF. The CDR3 DNA sequence: TGCAGCGTTGTTGATATCGGGGTGGACACTGAAGCTTTCTTT.

The chain employs TRBV30 and TRBJ1-3, with no clear D. The V end was cut by 7 bases, the J end by 3 bases, with 13 bases between. The CDR3 consists of 13 residues. Germline assignment: CDR1 GTSNPN and CDR2 SVGIG (reference sequence). The CDR3 bases are TGTGCCTTTAGGGTGGAGGGTGGAAACACCATATATTTT. Residues: CAFRVEGGNTIYF.

This chain joins TRBV5-1 and TRBJ2-3; 7 nucleotides align to TRBD2. From germline, CDR1 is SGHRS and CDR2 YFSETQ. V lost 4 bases to trimming and J lost 0 bases; unmatched junction nucleotides: 8. The CDR3 has 16 residues. The CDR3: CASSVSGTTSTDTQYF. For the CDR3, the DNA is TGCGCCAGCAGCGTCTCCGGGACTACTAGCACAGATACGCAGTATTTT.

The V call is TRBV6-5, the J call TRBJ2-1, with D possibly TRBD1 on 6 matching bases. The CDR3 loop spans 14 amino acids. The V and J ends lost 5 bases and 8 bases respectively, with 16 bases between them. The germline V gene has CDR1 MNHEY and CDR2 SVGAGI. CDR3 amino acids: CASSPNDRPYEQFF. CDR3 nucleotide sequence: TGTGCCAGCAGTCCAAACGACAGGCCCTATGAGCAGTTCTTC.